One sample yielded the 30 T cell receptor beta chains listed below, sequenced in a study of blood T cell repertoires in COVID-19. Sequenced by immunoSEQ multiplex PCR; TCRdb stores in-frame clones only, minus some. The sample consists of approximately 200,000 clones, 85% of them appearing once. Material for sequencing was PBMCs or T cells enriched from blood (not recorded which). Receptors were obtained from a man aged 35 to 55 who had recovered from COVID-19.

The chain combines TRBV5-1 with TRBJ2-7; 10 positions match TRBD1. V lost 0 bases, J lost 6 bases, and 3 bases stayed unmatched. Germline V CDR1 and CDR2: SGHRS, YFSETQ. The CDR3 is 14 residues long. The CDR3 sequence is CASSLVGTGAEQYF. DNA of the CDR3: TGCGCCAGCAGCTTGGTCGGGACAGGGGCCGAGCAGTACTTC. The whole variable domain, remainder taken from reference TRBV5-1 and TRBJ2-7, is KAGVTQTPRYLIKTRGQQVTLSCSPISGHRSVSWYQQTPGQGLQFLFEYFSETQRNKGNFPGRFSGRQFSNSRSEMNVSTLELGDSALYLCASSLVGTGAEQYFGPGTRLTVT.

The rearrangement uses TRBV7-6 and TRBJ2-2, with D possibly matching TRBD1 (6 bases). The CDR3 is 17 amino acids. Germline V gives CDR1 SGHVS, CDR2 FNYEAQ. The germline V and J ends were trimmed by 0 bases and 1 base, with 12 bases remaining between them. CDR3 bases: TGTGCCAGCAGCTTAGCGCCCGGCAGGGGGAACACCGGGGAGCTGTTTTTT. Protein product: CASSLAPGRGNTGELFF.

This clone has only one observation. The chain has TRBV2 and TRBJ1-6, with 11 bases identical to TRBD1. V dropped 5 bases and J dropped 7; count of bases not matched to a gene: 4. The CDR3 is 15 amino acids. Germline V gives CDR1 SNHLY, CDR2 FYNNEI. CDR3 sequence reads: CASSWDRGTNSPLHF. The CDR3 DNA follows: TGTGCCAGCAGTTGGGACAGGGGGACGAATTCACCCCTCCACTTT. The complete variable domain, with remaining parts taken from reference TRBV2 and TRBJ1-6, reads EPEVTQTPSHQVTQMGQEVILRCVPISNHLYFYWYRQILGQKVEFLVSFYNNEISEKSEIFDDQFSVERPDGSNFTLKIRSTKLEDSAMYFCASSWDRGTNSPLHFGNGTRLTVT.

This clone was seen a single time. This chain links TRBV9 with TRBJ1-2; TRBD1 matches at 7 bases. V trimming: 4 bases; J trimming: 1 base; junction bases outside the gene matches: 16. This CDR3 spans 18 amino acids. Germline loops: CDR1 SGDLS, CDR2 YYNGEE. CDR3 residues: CASSPSSSWDRLNYGYTF. The CDR3 DNA sequence: TGTGCCAGCAGCCCATCCTCTTCCTGGGACAGACTTAACTATGGCTACACCTTC.

The chain recombines TRBV27 with TRBJ2-1; 8 nucleotides line up with TRBD2. Germline-derived CDR1 and CDR2 are MNHEY and SMNVEV (reference sequence). Losses at the gene ends were 0 bases for V and 9 bases for J; bases not matched to a gene: 10. The CDR3 sequence is 16 residues long. This CDR3 reads CASSLSSGLAGREQFF. The CDR3 DNA follows: TGTGCCAGCAGTTTATCGAGCGGTCTAGCGGGTCGTGAGCAGTTCTTC.

The gene calls are TRBV24-1 and TRBJ2-2; D gene unclear. Per germline, CDR1 KGHDR and CDR2 SFDVKD. The V end lost 2 bases, the J end lost 7 bases, and 7 bases lay between the germline ends. The CDR3 runs to 13 residues. This CDR3 is CATSDYRNGELFF. The DNA for the CDR3 is TGTGCCACCAGTGATTACAGAAACGGGGAGCTGTTTTTT.

V is TRBV5-1 and J is TRBJ2-7; D gene ambiguous. CDR1 and CDR2 (germline): SGHRS, YFSETQ. V lost 4 bases to trimming and J lost 6 bases, with 14 bases between them. The CDR3 contains 13 residues. The CDR3 protein is CASSLPLIGEQYF. Here the CDR3 DNA reads TGCGCCAGCAGCCTTCCCCTGATCGGCGAGCAGTACTTC. The variable domain in full, with the rest retrieved from reference TRBV5-1 and TRBJ2-7, is KAGVTQTPRYLIKTRGQQVTLSCSPISGHRSVSWYQQTPGQGLQFLFEYFSETQRNKGNFPGRFSGRQFSNSRSEMNVSTLELGDSALYLCASSLPLIGEQYFGPGTRLTVT.

The genes are TRBV5-5 and TRBJ2-7, with TRBD2 as a possible D gene (6 bases). CDR1 and CDR2 from the germline V gene are SGHKS and YYEKEE (reference sequence). CDR3 length equals 14 residues. Trimming cost V 3 bases and J 4 bases, with 14 bases left between them. CDR3 DNA: TGTGCCAGCAGCTCGGACGGGGAGGTTTACGAGCAGTACTTC. Amino acids: CASSSDGEVYEQYF.

The rearrangement links TRBV16 to TRBJ1-2; 8 bases line up with TRBD1. V lost 4 bases to trimming and J lost 8 bases; unmatched junction nucleotides: 6. Germline CDR1 KGHSY, CDR2 FQNENV. CDR3 length: 13 amino acids. The CDR3 is CASSPDRAGGYTF. In DNA, the CDR3 is TGTGCCAGCAGCCCGGACAGGGCTGGGGGCTACACCTTC.

In this sample, this clone turned up a few times. The gene calls are TRBV7-9 and TRBJ1-2; D uncertain. The germline V and J ends were trimmed by 4 bases and 3 bases, with 6 bases remaining between them. Germline-derived CDR1 and CDR2 are SEHNR and FQNEAQ (reference sequence). This CDR3 region has 12 residues. The CDR3 protein is CASSSDYYGYTF. CDR3 coding DNA: TGTGCCAGCAGCTCGGACTACTATGGCTACACCTTC.

This chain connects TRBV27 to TRBJ1-5, with 8 positions matching TRBD1. Germline loops: CDR1 MNHEY, CDR2 SMNVEV (reference sequence). With 2 bases clipped from V and 6 bases from J, the junction kept 6 bases outside the gene matches. The CDR3 spans 15 residues. CDR3 loop: CASSLGQGTFQPQHF. CDR3 DNA: TGTGCCAGCAGTTTAGGACAGGGTACCTTTCAGCCCCAGCATTTT.

This chain uses TRBV11-3 with TRBJ2-5; TRBD1 matches 7 bases. Germline lookup yields CDR1 SGHNT and CDR2 YENEEA. There are 14 residues in the CDR3. V lost 4 bases and J lost 4; bases outside the gene matches: 6. The CDR3 coding sequence is TGTGCCAGCAGCTCCCACAGGGGCGCAGAGACCCAGTACTTC. Protein product: CASSSHRGAETQYF.

J is TRBJ1-2 and V is TRBV28; D unresolved. Deletions cut 1 base from V and 4 bases from J, with 10 bases between. The CDR3 covers 14 residues. Looked up from germline, CDR1 is MDHEN and CDR2 is SYDVKM. CDR3 in amino acids: CASSLSSSGYGYTF. CDR3 in DNA: TGTGCCAGCAGTTTATCAAGTTCCGGCTATGGCTACACCTTC.

This sequence joins TRBV11-3 and TRBJ2-7; possibly TRBD2 for D (6 bases). CDR1 is SGHNT and CDR2 is YENEEA in the germline V gene. V gave up 4 bases and J gave up 2 bases, with 15 bases separating them. The CDR3 contains 15 residues. CDR3 sequence: CASSSLAGLTYEQYF. In DNA form, the CDR3 reads TGTGCCAGCAGCTCCTTGGCGGGATTGACCTACGAGCAGTACTTC.

J is TRBJ1-2 and V is TRBV7-3, with a possible D match to TRBD1 (6 bases). The CDR3 sequence is 14 residues long. CDR1 and CDR2 from the germline V gene are SGHTA and FQGTGA. Trimming removed 5 bases from V and 5 bases from J, with 15 bases in between. This CDR3 reads CASSIDRSGYGYTF. In DNA, the CDR3 is TGTGCCAGCAGCATCGACAGGTCTGGGTATGGCTACACCTTC.

The genes are TRBV6-5 and TRBJ1-1; D possibly corresponds to TRBD1 (6 bases). Per germline, CDR1 MNHEY and CDR2 SVGAGI. The CDR3 contains 15 residues. Trimming stripped 0 bases from V and 1 base from J, with 9 bases between. For the CDR3, the DNA is TGTGCCAGCAGTTACTCGAGAGGGGGGAACACTGAAGCTTTCTTT. Protein sequence: CASSYSRGGNTEAFF.

The chain combines TRBV10-2 with TRBJ2-7, with TRBD1 matching over 8 bases. Trimming removed 0 bases from V and 6 bases from J; junction bases left unmatched: 7. The CDR3 has 15 amino acids. From germline, CDR1 is WSHSY and CDR2 SAAADI. CDR3 amino acids: CASSESRTGNSEQYF. The CDR3 DNA reads as TGCGCCAGCAGTGAGTCGAGGACAGGGAACTCCGAGCAGTACTTC.

This clone has a single count. The V gene is TRBV19, the J gene TRBJ1-2; 12 nucleotides align to TRBD1. Trimming at V came to 1 base and at J to 1 base, leaving 22 bases not matched to a gene. This CDR3 contains 23 residues. Germline lookup yields CDR1 LNHDA and CDR2 SQIVND (reference sequence). CDR3 DNA: TGTGCCAGTAGTATAGGGCCGGGACAGGGGGCGCTTGGTTACAGAGGCCGTAACTATGGCTACACCTTC. Translation gives CASSIGPGQGALGYRGRNYGYTF. Based on the CDR3 plus reference TRBV19 and TRBJ1-2, the full variable domain is DGGITQSPKYLFRKEGQNVTLSCEQNLNHDAMYWYRQDPGQGLRLIYYSQIVNDFQKGDIAEGYSVSREKKESFPLTVTSAQKNPTAFYLCASSIGPGQGALGYRGRNYGYTFGSGTRLTVV.

V gene TRBV5-4 combines with J gene TRBJ1-5; 9 positions agree with TRBD1. Looked up from germline, CDR1 is SGHNT and CDR2 is YYREEE (reference sequence). The CDR3 runs to 15 residues. The junction had 6 bases not matched to a gene; V was cut back by 5 bases and J by 3 bases. The DNA for the CDR3 is TGTGCCAGCAGGGGGGACAGGGAAATCAATCAGCCCCAGCATTTT. Amino acids: CASRGDREINQPQHF. The full variable domain, in which reference TRBV5-4 and TRBJ1-5 provide the parts outside the CDR3, is ETGVTQSPTHLIKTRGQQVTLRCSSQSGHNTVSWYQQALGQGPQFIFQYYREEENGRGNFPPRFSGLQFPNYSSELNVNALELDDSALYLCASRGDREINQPQHFGDGTRLSIL.

The chain combines TRBV5-4 with TRBJ1-2; 8 bases line up with TRBD1. From germline, CDR1 is SGHNT and CDR2 YYREEE (reference sequence). V gave up 5 bases and J gave up 3 bases; unmatched junction bases: 9. The CDR3 extends over 15 amino acids. The CDR3 DNA reads TGTGCCAGCAGGGGGCGGCAGGGGGCGGACTATGGCTACACCTTC. This codes for CASRGRQGADYGYTF.

V gene TRBV11-3 combines with J gene TRBJ2-7; 7 bases match TRBD1. CDR3 length equals 12 residues. Germline CDR1 and CDR2: SGHNT and YENEEA. V trimming: 5 bases; J trimming: 13 bases; junction bases outside the gene matches: 11. The CDR3 protein is CASSELTGNPYF. As DNA, the CDR3 is TGTGCCAGCAGCGAATTGACAGGGAATCCCTACTTC.

This sequence joins TRBV5-4 and TRBJ2-7, with 7 positions matching TRBD2. CDR1 is SGHNT, CDR2 YYREEE, per germline (reference sequence). The CDR3 is 15 residues long. J lost 3 bases, V lost 4 bases, and 10 bases had no gene match. The CDR3: CASSPSGGLSYEQYF. In DNA form, the CDR3 reads TGTGCCAGCAGCCCTAGCGGAGGATTAAGCTACGAGCAGTACTTC.

The chain recombines TRBV2 with TRBJ2-2, with a possible D match to TRBD1 (6 bases). The germline V and J ends were trimmed by 6 bases and 2 bases, with 13 bases remaining between them. From germline, CDR1 is SNHLY and CDR2 FYNNEI. The CDR3 length is 15 residues. The CDR3 DNA sequence: TGTGCCAGCAGCACCGGGACACTCAACACCGGGGAGCTGTTTTTT. Amino acids: CASSTGTLNTGELFF.

This rearrangement joins TRBV10-3 to TRBJ1-2, with D unresolved. V lost 9 bases to trimming and J lost 3 bases, with 8 bases between them. From germline, CDR1 is ENHRY and CDR2 SYGVKD. The CDR3 covers 11 residues. CDR3 in amino acids: CAIATDYGYTF. CDR3 DNA sequence: TGTGCCATAGCGACGGACTATGGCTACACCTTC.

V is TRBV7-8 and J is TRBJ1-2; 7 nucleotides line up with TRBD1. Germline CDR1 and CDR2: SGHVS and FQNEAQ. The CDR3 is 14 residues long. After removal of 5 bases from V and 7 bases from J, the junction contained 10 bases not matched to a gene. Here the CDR3 DNA reads TGTGCCAGCAGCCTCGGGACAGATTTTTTTGGCTACACCTTC. It is translated as CASSLGTDFFGYTF.

This clone has only one observation. The CDR3 nucleotides are TGTGCCCTGGGGGGGTTCGGGGGCTACACCTTC. Translated: CALGGFGGYTF. The gene calls are TRBV12-3 or TRBV12-4 and TRBJ1-2, with a weak D call TRBD1 (5 bases). There are 11 residues in the CDR3. Trimming shortened V by 11 bases and J by 8 bases, and 15 bases separated the two germline ends.

The chain combines TRBV12-3 or TRBV12-4 with TRBJ1-1; D is ambiguous. V lost 2 bases, J lost 7 bases, and 8 bases lay in between. This CDR3 has 12 residues. The CDR3 region is CASSLPGGEAFF. The CDR3 region has the DNA TGTGCCAGCAGTTTACCAGGAGGTGAAGCTTTCTTT.

The chain uses TRBV19 and TRBJ2-7; 9 positions agree with TRBD2. The CDR3 length is 15 residues. CDR1 is LNHDA and CDR2 is SQIVND in the germline V gene (reference sequence). J was trimmed by 2 bases and V by 6 bases; bases with no gene match: 8. The CDR3 sequence: CASSVSGSGTYEQYF. CDR3 DNA sequence: TGTGCCAGTAGCGTTAGCGGGAGCGGGACCTACGAGCAGTACTTC. The full variable domain, in which reference TRBV19 and TRBJ2-7 provide the parts outside the CDR3, is DGGITQSPKYLFRKEGQNVTLSCEQNLNHDAMYWYRQDPGQGLRLIYYSQIVNDFQKGDIAEGYSVSREKKESFPLTVTSAQKNPTAFYLCASSVSGSGTYEQYFGPGTRLTVT.

V and J are TRBV27 and TRBJ2-7; D perhaps matches TRBD1 (6 bases). V lost 3 bases to trimming and J lost 0 bases, with 18 bases between them. CDR3 size: 17 residues. The V gene's germline CDR1 is MNHEY and CDR2 SMNVEV (reference sequence). DNA for the CDR3: TGTGCCAGCAGTTTGTCGTCTCAGGGGCGGCGCTCCTACGAGCAGTACTTC. Protein sequence: CASSLSSQGRRSYEQYF.

The chain recombines TRBV5-6 with TRBJ2-5, with a weak D call TRBD1 (6 bases). V gave up 3 bases and J gave up 4 bases, with 13 bases separating them. Germline V gene data show CDR1 as SGHDT and CDR2 as YYEEEE. The CDR3 has 14 residues. The CDR3 DNA follows: TGTGCCAGCAGCTCCCAGACAGGAACAGAGACCCAGTACTTC. Translated, it gives CASSSQTGTETQYF.